This TCR beta chain was retrieved from a study of blood T cells in healthy people across ages. Notes on the study in general: Across samples, TCR beta diversity tracked strongly with naive T cell percentage. Long-lived donors exceeded aged donors in naive CD4+ cells and diversity. Investigators viewed diversity estimates from one million T cells as underestimates, the study reported.

For this clonotype: Its antigen is undetermined.

CDR3 length: 15 amino acids. V was shortened by 7 bases and J by 5 bases, with 23 bases between the two germline ends. Germline loops: CDR1 SQVTM, CDR2 ANQGSEA. A second roughly 7 to 12 cycle PCR used barcoded and J-beta primers. Every single cDNA molecule received a tag from a template-switch adaptor with 12 random nucleotides. TCRdb itself ran the 5' RACE reads through MiXCR, one entry per CDR3 protein. The sample yields more than 650,000 distinct CDR3 sequences, 22% seen once. The J gene is TRBJ2-5, the V gene TRBV29-1; D may be TRBD2 (7 bases). Sample: blood. The sequence was obtained from a man in his 70s in good health. The CDR3 region has the DNA TGCAGCGCCTTGAGTTGGGGGGGGGCAGTGGAGACCCAGTACTTC. Its protein is CSALSWGGAVETQYF.